This T cell receptor beta chain was retrieved from a study of cytomegalovirus exposure and HLA in healthy donors (dated by TCRdb to the late 2010s). Looking at the study overall: An earlier analysis of fewer than 750 of the donors reported roughly 300 Gb of sequence data and 117 million unique TCR beta sequences obtained from about 200 million T cells. About five DR-DQ haplotypes were handled as single units for association and clustering because linkage in the cohort was strong. Typing coverage varied by locus: roughly 629-630 donors for A, B, C, DRB1 and DQB1; approximately 500 for DQA1; some 610 for DPA1; under 490 for DPB1. Every discovery cohort repertoire had been produced on one sequencing platform. Class I and class II HLA loci were covered by the typing at four-digit resolution. Along with the approximately 650-subject first cohort, a separate validation cohort of over 90 different subjects was used. To study patterns of TCR occurrence, a later analysis re-analyzed previously published TCR beta repertoires from 600 to 750 donors and added high-resolution HLA genotyping. The study profiled the T cell repertoires of around 700 subjects by immunosequencing and related them to cytomegalovirus serostatus. An earlier analysis of fewer than 700 of the donors applied high-throughput TCR beta sequencing to assess whether each TCR beta V gene segment acted as functional or pseudogenic. Rather than using new phenotypic data, the later analysis identified candidate immune exposures from TCR beta sequences and from how often those sequences occurred across donors. Alongside the repertoire data, information on donor age, sex, ethnicity and CMV serostatus was compiled. Roughly 300 gigabases of sequencing data and roughly 90 million unique TCR sequences were included in an early release covering several hundred HLA-typed donors. The study combined high-throughput TCR immunosequencing, statistical association of individual TCRs with disease status, and machine learning to predict cytomegalovirus infection status. The aim of the study was to test whether cataloging public T cell receptors could identify signatures of past pathogen exposure. Genome-wide SNP genotypes for about 60% of the 666 donors were used in a later genetic analysis, which treated that subset as a discovery cohort. Across under 500 genotyped donors of the cohort, an average of about 240,000 unique TCR beta nucleotide sequences per donor were sequenced, and around 20% of those sequences were non-productive. Of the roughly 400 genotyped donors, around 81% fell in the genetic ancestry cluster associated with self-reported Caucasian donors.

What the study reported, not specific to this receptor: In a later analysis, TCR association rates were found to vary across HLA loci, with the most associated TCRs seen for DRB1 alleles and the fewest for HLA-C alleles. In an earlier analysis of 450 to 750 of the donors, most TCR beta V segments appeared in productive rearrangements about 90% or about 30% of the time, broadly matching IMGT annotations. The cohort was sequenced for TCR beta chains only, and without alpha or paired-chain data the features that could be detected were limited. Some IMGT-functional V segments, including TRBV6-2 and TRBV6-3, could not be told apart with the 87-base-pair reads, so those segments were excluded. A further reported finding was that TCR beta sequences accurately predicted the HLA-A and HLA-B alleles for most subjects in the first cohort. While some public TCRs were present in many individuals, most TCR sequences turned up only very rarely across donors. Compared with equally common non-associated chains, HLA-associated TCR beta chains in a later analysis were more clonally expanded and had lower generation probabilities. In a later analysis, most CMV-associated TCR beta chains were found to appear HLA-restricted, with HLA associations seemingly driven largely by CMV exposure. A group of highly shared sequence variants was considered likely to be a technical artifact of the sequencing pipeline. In the study, around 160 TCR beta chains were listed as associated with cytomegalovirus. Roughly uniform sequencing depth across donors was assumed in presence/absence analyses, although this assumption may not hold. Assigning TCR associations to individual alleles was difficult when HLA alleles, especially DR and DQ, strongly co-occurred. Linkage disequilibrium might explain the correlated functional status among segregating V segments, but an unknown experimental factor could not be excluded. A later analysis reported that several top co-occurrence clusters appeared linked to parvovirus B19, influenza, CMV and Epstein-Barr virus. Specific HLA alleles were associated with about 17,000 TCR beta sequences at a false discovery rate of 0.05 in a later analysis. The authors suggested that the approach could potentially be extended to other disease states and immunological phenotypes. A later genetic analysis associated a missense DCLRE1C variant with V-gene and J-gene trimming of TCR beta chains, and an independent cohort replicated the association. The classifier was reported to diagnose cytomegalovirus status with high specificity and sensitivity in both the original cohort and the validation cohort. The only immune exposure information available for the cohort was CMV serostatus. The earlier analysis of 587 of the donors excluded some 15 rarely observed V segments, including chromosome 9 orphons, because counts were too low. According to a later genetic analysis, donors in an Asian-associated ancestry cluster had fewer N-insertions in productive TCRs than the approximately 700-donor mean. Because some donors lacked HLA typing at each locus, the association tests relied only on the typed subset. In vitro tests confirmed that a few of the cytomegalovirus-associated TCR beta chains recognize cytomegalovirus antigens.

CDR3 length: 13 amino acids, cysteine to phenylalanine. The kept DNA is CDR3 alone, 39 bases in frame from the first base. The V end gives up 5 bases and the J end 11 bases, leaving 8 bases in the junction not matched to a gene. CDR1 LNHDA and CDR2 SQIVND were looked up in the germline V gene (reference sequence). Library preparation employed the immunoSEQ multiplex PCR assay. A mixture of 60 forward primers for TCR Vbeta segments and 13 reverse primers for TCR Jbeta segments was used in the multiplex PCR. The CDR3 region of rearranged TCR beta genes was amplified from genomic DNA by a multiplex PCR assay. The amplified TCR beta libraries were sequenced on the Illumina HiSeq System as 87-base-pair reads. The authors' pipeline ran thus. Across the 500 to 850 repertoires, a later analysis counted tens of millions of unique TCR beta chains, roughly 11 million of which were shared by at least two donors. Raw reads were error-corrected and collapsed into unique sequences with a nearest-neighbor algorithm that merged closely related sequences to remove PCR and sequencing errors. CDR3 sequences were aligned to IMGT reference sequences to assign V, D and J gene segments. For a sequence to be retained, a match of at least six nucleotides to both a V gene segment and a J gene segment was required. Rearrangements were classified as productive when the CDR3 lacked stop codons and remained in frame with V and J, and all other rearrangements were classified as non-productive. CDR3 was defined according to IMGT convention as the region running from the second conserved V-encoded cysteine to the conserved J-encoded phenylalanine. The earlier analysis of 500 to 650 of the donors excluded any sequence lacking an unambiguous match to a single V gene segment. An earlier analysis of several hundred of the donors called V segments functional above 56.7% productive rearrangements and segregating when the between-donor standard deviation exceeded 5%. A statistical classification framework was developed to diagnose cytomegalovirus status using the catalog of TCR beta chain sequences. V and J gene assignment, in a later analysis, came from comparing TCR nucleotide sequences with IMGT/GENE-DB human TR gene sequences. A later analysis assigned CDR3 sequences and most-parsimonious VDJ recombination scenarios with the TCRdist pipeline. In a later analysis, each TCR beta chain was defined by its CDR3 amino acid sequence together with its V-gene family, and reads without a unique V-gene family were excluded. To address suspected cross-contamination and a sequencing artifact, a later analysis removed roughly 580 highly shared, low-generation-probability nucleotide sequences. A later analysis calculated a clonal expansion index for each public chain from normalized within-repertoire ranks of inferred template counts. A later analysis computed generation probabilities with a VDJ recombination model fitted to out-of-frame rearrangements, and checked the results against IGoR. A later analysis scored TCR-TCR, TCR-HLA and TCR-CMV co-occurrence with hypergeometric tests, applying a repertoire-size bias correction to TCR pairs. To estimate false discovery rates, a later analysis permuted the HLA or CMV assignments 20 times. In a later analysis, co-occurring TCRs were grouped using DBSCAN, with TCRdist sequence similarity added in when clustering inside HLA-allele-positive subsets. Repertoires with fewer than 30,000 or more than 120,000 public chains, plus five repertoires with anomalous nucleotide sharing, were excluded from co-occurrence clustering. The clones in this table, taken by TCRdb from immuneACCESS, are in-frame only. Not every clone is retained; where verified, under half of the shortfall comes from an unresolved V gene, and the cause of the rest is unknown. V and J calls and clone size are those listed in that table; D and trimming were worked out from the DNA. In this sample the table shows approximately 140,000 clones, roughly three fifths of which occur a single time. The ten largest clonotypes hold 6.5% of the sample.

Details on this clone: No cognate antigen has been identified for it. No qualities accompany the bases; no much larger clone lies one base away.

The cohort was made up of 650 to 700 healthy bone marrow donors. At the time of sampling, all cohort members were nominally healthy, though unrecorded immune exposures were likely present. The donor tested CMV seronegative, placing the donor among the approximately 360 seronegative members of the cohort. A peripheral blood sample was collected from each donor, and TCR beta sequencing was performed on peripheral blood mononuclear cells. Genomic DNA extraction from the blood cell samples was performed with the Qiagen DNeasy Blood Extraction Kit. In this chain, TRBV19 is recombined with TRBJ1-5; 8 central bases correspond to TRBD1. This TCR came from a woman between 55 and 75 years old in good health and CMV-seronegative. The sequencing input was PBMCs. The DNA is TGTGCCAGTAGTCCGGGACAGGTGAGGACCCAGCATTTT. It encodes CASSPGQVRTQHF.